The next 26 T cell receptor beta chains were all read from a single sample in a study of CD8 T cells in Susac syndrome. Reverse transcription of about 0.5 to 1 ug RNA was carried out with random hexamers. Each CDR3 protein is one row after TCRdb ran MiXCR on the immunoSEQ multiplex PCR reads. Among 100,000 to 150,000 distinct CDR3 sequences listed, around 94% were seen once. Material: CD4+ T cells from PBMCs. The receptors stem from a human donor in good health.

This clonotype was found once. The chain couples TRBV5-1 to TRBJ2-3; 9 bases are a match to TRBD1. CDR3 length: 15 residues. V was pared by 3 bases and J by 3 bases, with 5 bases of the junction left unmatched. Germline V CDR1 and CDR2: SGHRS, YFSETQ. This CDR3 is CASSSTGQGTDTQYF. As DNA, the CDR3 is TGCGCCAGCAGCTCCACGGGACAGGGAACAGATACGCAGTATTTT. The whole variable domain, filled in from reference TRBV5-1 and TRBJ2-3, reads KAGVTQTPRYLIKTRGQQVTLSCSPISGHRSVSWYQQTPGQGLQFLFEYFSETQRNKGNFPGRFSGRQFSNSRSEMNVSTLELGDSALYLCASSSTGQGTDTQYFGPGTRLTVL.

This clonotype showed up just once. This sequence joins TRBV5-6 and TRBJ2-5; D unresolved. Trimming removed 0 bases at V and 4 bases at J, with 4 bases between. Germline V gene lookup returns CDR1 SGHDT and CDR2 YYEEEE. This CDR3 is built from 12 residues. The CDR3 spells CASSLGPETQYF. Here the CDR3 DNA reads TGTGCCAGCAGCTTGGGTCCAGAGACCCAGTACTTC.

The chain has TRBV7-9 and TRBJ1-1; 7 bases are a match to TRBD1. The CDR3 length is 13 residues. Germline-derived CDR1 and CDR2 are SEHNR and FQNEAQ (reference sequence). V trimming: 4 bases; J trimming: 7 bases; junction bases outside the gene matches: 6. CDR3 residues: CASSSGTASEAFF. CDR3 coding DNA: TGTGCCAGCAGCTCTGGGACAGCTAGTGAAGCTTTCTTT.

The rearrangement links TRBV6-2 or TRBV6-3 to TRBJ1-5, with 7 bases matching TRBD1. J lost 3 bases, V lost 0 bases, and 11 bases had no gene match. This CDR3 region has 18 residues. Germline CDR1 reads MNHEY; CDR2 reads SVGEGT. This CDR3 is CASSYSGFGTAHNQPQHF. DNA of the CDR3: TGTGCCAGCAGTTACTCGGGCTTTGGGACAGCTCACAATCAGCCCCAGCATTTT.

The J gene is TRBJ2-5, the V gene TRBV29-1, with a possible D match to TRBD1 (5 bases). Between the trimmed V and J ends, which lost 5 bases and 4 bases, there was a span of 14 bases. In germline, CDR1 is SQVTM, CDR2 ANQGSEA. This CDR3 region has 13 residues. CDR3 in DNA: TGCAGCGTTCAAAAGGGGCGCGGAGAGACCCAGTACTTC. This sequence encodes CSVQKGRGETQYF.

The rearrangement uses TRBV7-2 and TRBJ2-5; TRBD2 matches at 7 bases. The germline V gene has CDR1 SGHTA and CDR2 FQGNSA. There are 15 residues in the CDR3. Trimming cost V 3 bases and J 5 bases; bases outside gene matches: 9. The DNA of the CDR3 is TGTGCCAGCAGCTTTAGAGCGGGATGGGAGGAGACCCAGTACTTC. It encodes CASSFRAGWEETQYF.

This chain's CDR3 is CASSLNRNTIYF. CDR3 coding DNA: TGTGCCAGCAGCTTAAACCGAAACACCATATATTTT. This chain links TRBV7-9 with TRBJ1-3, with D hard to call. The germline V and J ends were trimmed by 2 bases and 5 bases, with 4 bases remaining between them. CDR1 and CDR2 from the germline V gene are SEHNR and FQNEAQ (reference sequence). This CDR3 spans 12 amino acids.

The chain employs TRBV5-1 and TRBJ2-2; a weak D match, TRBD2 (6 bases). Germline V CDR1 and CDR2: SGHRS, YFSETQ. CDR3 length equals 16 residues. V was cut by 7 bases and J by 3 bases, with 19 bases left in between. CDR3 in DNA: TGCGCCAGCTACAAGCGTCAAAGGAGGGACACCGGGGAGCTGTTTTTT. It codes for CASYKRQRRDTGELFF.

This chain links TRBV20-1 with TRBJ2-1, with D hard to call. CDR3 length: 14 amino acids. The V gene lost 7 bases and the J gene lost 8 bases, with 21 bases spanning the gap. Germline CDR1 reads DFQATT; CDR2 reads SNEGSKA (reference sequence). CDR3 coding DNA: TGCAGTGGGTTCTGGGCTAGTCGGAATGATGAGCAGTTCTTC. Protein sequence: CSGFWASRNDEQFF.

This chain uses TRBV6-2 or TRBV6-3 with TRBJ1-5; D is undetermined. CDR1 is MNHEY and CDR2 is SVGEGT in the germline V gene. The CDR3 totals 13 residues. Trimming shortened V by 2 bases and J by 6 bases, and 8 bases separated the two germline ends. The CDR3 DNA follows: TGTGCCAGCAGTTACGGGGTGTCTCAGCCCCAGCATTTT. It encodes CASSYGVSQPQHF.

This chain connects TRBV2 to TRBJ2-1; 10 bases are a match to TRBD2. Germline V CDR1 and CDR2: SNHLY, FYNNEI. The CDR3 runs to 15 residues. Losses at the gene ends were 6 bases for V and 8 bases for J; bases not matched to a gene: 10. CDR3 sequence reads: CASRDLAGAGDEQFF. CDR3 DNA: TGTGCCAGCAGGGACCTAGCGGGAGCCGGGGATGAGCAGTTCTTC.

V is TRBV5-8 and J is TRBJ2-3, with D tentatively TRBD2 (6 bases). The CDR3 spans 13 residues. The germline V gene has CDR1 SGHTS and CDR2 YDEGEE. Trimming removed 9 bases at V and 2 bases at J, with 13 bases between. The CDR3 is CATAGRSTDTQYF. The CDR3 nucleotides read TGTGCCACCGCGGGGCGGTCCACAGATACGCAGTATTTT.

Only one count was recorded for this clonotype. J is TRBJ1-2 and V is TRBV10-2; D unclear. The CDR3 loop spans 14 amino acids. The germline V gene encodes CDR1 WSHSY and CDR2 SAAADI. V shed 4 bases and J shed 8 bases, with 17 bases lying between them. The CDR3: CASSASSPEGGYTF. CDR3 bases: TGCGCCAGCAGTGCCTCAAGCCCCGAAGGAGGCTACACCTTC.

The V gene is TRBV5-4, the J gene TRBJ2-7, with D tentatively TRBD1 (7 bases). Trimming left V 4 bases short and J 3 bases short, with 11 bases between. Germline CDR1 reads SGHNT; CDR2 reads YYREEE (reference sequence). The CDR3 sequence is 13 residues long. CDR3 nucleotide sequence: TGTGCCAGCAGCCGCGGGACAGTCTACGAGCAGTACTTC. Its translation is CASSRGTVYEQYF.

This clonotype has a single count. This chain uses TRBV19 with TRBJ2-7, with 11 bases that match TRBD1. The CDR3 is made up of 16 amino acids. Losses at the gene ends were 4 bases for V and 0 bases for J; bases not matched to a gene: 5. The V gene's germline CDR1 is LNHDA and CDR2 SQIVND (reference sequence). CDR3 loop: CASSKRTGGNSYEQYF. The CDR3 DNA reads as TGTGCCAGTAGTAAACGGACAGGGGGCAACTCCTACGAGCAGTACTTC. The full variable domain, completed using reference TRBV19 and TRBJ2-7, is DGGITQSPKYLFRKEGQNVTLSCEQNLNHDAMYWYRQDPGQGLRLIYYSQIVNDFQKGDIAEGYSVSREKKESFPLTVTSAQKNPTAFYLCASSKRTGGNSYEQYFGPGTRLTVT.

This CDR3 reads CASKGQGAFEQYF. Here the CDR3 DNA reads TGTGCCAGCAAGGGACAGGGGGCTTTCGAGCAGTACTTC. The rearrangement joins TRBV7-2 to TRBJ2-7, with 12 bases identical to TRBD1. Germline loops: CDR1 SGHTA, CDR2 FQGNSA. The V gene end was trimmed by 7 bases and the J gene end by 6 bases; junction bases not matched to a gene: 4. The CDR3 covers 13 residues. Drawing the rest from reference TRBV7-2 and TRBJ2-7, the complete variable domain is GAGVSQSPSNKVTEKGKDVELRCDPISGHTALYWYRQSLGQGLEFLIYFQGNSAPDKSGLPSDRFSAERTGGSVSTLTIQRTQQEDSAVYLCASKGQGAFEQYFGPGTRLTVT.

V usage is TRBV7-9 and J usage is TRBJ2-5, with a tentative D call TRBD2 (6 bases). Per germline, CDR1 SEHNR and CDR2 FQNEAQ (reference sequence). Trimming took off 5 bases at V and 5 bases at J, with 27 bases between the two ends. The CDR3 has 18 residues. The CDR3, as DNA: TGTGCCAGCAGCCACCGCCCCGGGGGAATACGGGCAGGGGAGACCCAGTACTTC. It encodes CASSHRPGGIRAGETQYF.

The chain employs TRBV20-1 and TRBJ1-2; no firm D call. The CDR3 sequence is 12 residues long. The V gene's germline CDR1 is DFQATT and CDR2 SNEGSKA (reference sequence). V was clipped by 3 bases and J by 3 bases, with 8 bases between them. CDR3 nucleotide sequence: TGCAGTGCTAGCAAGGACCACTATGGCTACACCTTC. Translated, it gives CSASKDHYGYTF.

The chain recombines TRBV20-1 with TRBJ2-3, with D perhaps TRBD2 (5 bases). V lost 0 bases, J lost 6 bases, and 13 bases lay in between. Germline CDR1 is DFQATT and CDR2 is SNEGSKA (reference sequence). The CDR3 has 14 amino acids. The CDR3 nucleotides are TGCAGTGCTAGAGATGAGGGAGACTCCGATACGCAGTATTTT. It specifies CSARDEGDSDTQYF.

CDR3 in amino acids: CASRRANGYEQYF. In nucleotides, the CDR3 is TGTGCCAGTAGAAGGGCCAATGGATACGAGCAGTACTTC. V gene TRBV12-3 or TRBV12-4 combines with J gene TRBJ2-7; D remains unclear. Trimming cost V 9 bases and J 4 bases, with 16 bases left between them. This CDR3 contains 13 residues.

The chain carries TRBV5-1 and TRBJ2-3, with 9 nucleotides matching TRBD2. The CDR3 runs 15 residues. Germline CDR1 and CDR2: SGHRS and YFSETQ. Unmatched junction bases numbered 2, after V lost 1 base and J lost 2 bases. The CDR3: CASSLLAGDTDTQYF. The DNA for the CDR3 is TGCGCCAGCAGCTTGTTAGCGGGGGACACAGATACGCAGTATTTT.

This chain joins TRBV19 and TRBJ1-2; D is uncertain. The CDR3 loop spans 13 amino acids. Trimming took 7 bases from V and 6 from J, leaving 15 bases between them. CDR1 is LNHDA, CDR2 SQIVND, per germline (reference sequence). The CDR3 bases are TGTGCCAGTAACCCCTACGGTGGGCATGGCTACACCTTC. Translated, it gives CASNPYGGHGYTF.

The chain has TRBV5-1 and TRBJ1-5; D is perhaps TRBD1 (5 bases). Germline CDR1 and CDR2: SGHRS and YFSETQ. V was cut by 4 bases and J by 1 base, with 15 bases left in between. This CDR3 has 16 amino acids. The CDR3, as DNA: TGCGCCAGCAGCCCCGGGGGGGGGACGAGCAATCAGCCCCAGCATTTT. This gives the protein CASSPGGGTSNQPQHF.

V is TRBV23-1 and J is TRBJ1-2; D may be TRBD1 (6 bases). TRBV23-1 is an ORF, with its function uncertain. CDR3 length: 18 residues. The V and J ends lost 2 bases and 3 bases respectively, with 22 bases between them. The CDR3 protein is CASSQPRTNGGGDYGYTF. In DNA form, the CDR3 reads TGCGCCAGCAGTCAACCCCGGACGAATGGGGGCGGGGACTATGGCTACACCTTC.

The CDR3: CASSGGRHEQYF. CDR3 nucleotide sequence: TGTGCCAGTAGCGGCGGGAGACACGAGCAGTACTTC. The rearrangement uses TRBV19 and TRBJ2-7, with 7 bases lining up with TRBD2. Germline V lookup: CDR1 LNHDA, CDR2 SQIVND (reference sequence). With V trimmed by 6 bases and J by 5 bases, 4 bases remained unmatched. This CDR3 has 12 residues. Looking up the rest from reference TRBV19 and TRBJ2-7 gives the full variable domain: DGGITQSPKYLFRKEGQNVTLSCEQNLNHDAMYWYRQDPGQGLRLIYYSQIVNDFQKGDIAEGYSVSREKKESFPLTVTSAQKNPTAFYLCASSGGRHEQYFGPGTRLTVT.

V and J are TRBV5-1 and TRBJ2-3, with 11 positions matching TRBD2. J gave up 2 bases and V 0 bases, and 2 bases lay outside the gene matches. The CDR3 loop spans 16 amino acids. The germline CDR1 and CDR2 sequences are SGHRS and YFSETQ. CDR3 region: CASSLELAGDTDTQYF. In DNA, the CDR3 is TGCGCCAGCAGCTTGGAACTAGCGGGAGACACAGATACGCAGTATTTT.